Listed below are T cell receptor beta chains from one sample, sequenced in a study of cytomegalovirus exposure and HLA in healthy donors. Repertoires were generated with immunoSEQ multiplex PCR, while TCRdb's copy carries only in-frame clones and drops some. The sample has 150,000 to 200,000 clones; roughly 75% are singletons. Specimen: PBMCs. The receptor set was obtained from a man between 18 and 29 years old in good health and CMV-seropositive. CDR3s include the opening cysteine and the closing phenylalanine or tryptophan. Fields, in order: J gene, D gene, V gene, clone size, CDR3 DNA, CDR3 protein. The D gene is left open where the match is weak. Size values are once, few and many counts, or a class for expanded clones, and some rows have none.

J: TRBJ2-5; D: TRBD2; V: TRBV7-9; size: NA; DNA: TGTGCCAGCAGGGGACTAGCGGGAGTTGGGGAGACCCAGTACTTC; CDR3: CASRGLAGVGETQYF
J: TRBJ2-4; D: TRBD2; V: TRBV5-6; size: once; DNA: TGTGCCAGCAGCTGGGGGGGTACGGCCAAAAACATTCAGTACTTC; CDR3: CASSWGGTAKNIQYF
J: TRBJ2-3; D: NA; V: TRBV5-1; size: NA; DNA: TGCGCCAGCAGCTTGGCCCCCCTAGCAGGTCCAGATACGCAGTATTTT; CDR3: CASSLAPLAGPDTQYF
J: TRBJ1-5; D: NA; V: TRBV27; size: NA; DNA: TGTGCCAGCGCACAGACAGGTCAGAATCAGCCCCAGCATTTT; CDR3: CASAQTGQNQPQHF
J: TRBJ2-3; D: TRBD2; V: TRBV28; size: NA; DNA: TGTGCAGCCGAGCCTAGCGGGGGGGGGTGGACAGATACGCAGTATTTT; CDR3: CAAEPSGGGWTDTQYF
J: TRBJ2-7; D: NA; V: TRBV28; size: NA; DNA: TGTGCCAGCAGTTTCAAGCCTCTCCACGAGCAGTACTTC; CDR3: CASSFKPLHEQYF
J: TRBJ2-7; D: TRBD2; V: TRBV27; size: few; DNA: TGTGCCAGCAGTCCGTGGGCGGGAGATTCTAAGGGCGAGCAGTACTTC; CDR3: CASSPWAGDSKGEQYF
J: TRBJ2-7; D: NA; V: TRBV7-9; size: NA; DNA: TGTTCCAGCAGCTTAGGCAGGATGGAGCAGTACTTC; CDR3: CSSSLGRMEQYF
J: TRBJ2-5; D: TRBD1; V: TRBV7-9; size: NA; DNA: TGTGCCAGCAGCCCCGCCGCCCCGGGACAGGGTTACAAGCAGTACTTC; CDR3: CASSPAAPGQGYKQYF
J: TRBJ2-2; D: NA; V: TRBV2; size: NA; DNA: TGTGCCAGCAGTGAAGAGACAGGCAGTACCGGGGAGCTGTTTTTT; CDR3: CASSEETGSTGELFF
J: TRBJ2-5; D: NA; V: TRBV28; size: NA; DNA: TGTGCCAGCACTGCGACACACGAGACCCAGTACTTC; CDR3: CASTATHETQYF
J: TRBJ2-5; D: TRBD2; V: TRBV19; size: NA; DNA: TGTGCCAGTAGTATGATTTGGGGAGGGGATGAGACCCAGTACTTC; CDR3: CASSMIWGGDETQYF
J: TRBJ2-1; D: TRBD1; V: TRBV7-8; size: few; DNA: TGTGCCAGCAGCTTACGTGAGACAGGGATATACAATGAGCAGTTCTTC; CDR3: CASSLRETGIYNEQFF
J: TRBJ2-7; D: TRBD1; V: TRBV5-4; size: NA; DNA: TGTGCCAGCAGCGCCGATAGACAGGGATTATTCTCGCGGGAGTACTTC; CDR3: CASSADRQGLFSREYF
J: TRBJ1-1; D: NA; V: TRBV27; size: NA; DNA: TGTGCCAGCAGTTTACAGGGGAAGGGGACTGAAGCTTTCTTT; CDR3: CASSLQGKGTEAFF
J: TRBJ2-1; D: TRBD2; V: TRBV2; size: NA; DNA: TGTGCCAGCATAGCGGGAATCACCTACAATGAGCAGTTCTTC; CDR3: CASIAGITYNEQFF
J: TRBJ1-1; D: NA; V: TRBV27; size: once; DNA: TGTGCCAGCAGTCCTGGGACACTGGGCACTGAAGCTTTCTTT; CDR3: CASSPGTLGTEAFF
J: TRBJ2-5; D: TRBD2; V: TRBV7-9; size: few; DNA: TGTGCCAGCAGGGGCCCAGGGACTAGCCAAGAGACCCAGTACTTC; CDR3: CASRGPGTSQETQYF
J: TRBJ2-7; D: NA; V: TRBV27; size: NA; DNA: TGTGCCAGCAGTTTATCTTTGTCGCGCGAGCAGTACTTC; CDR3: CASSLSLSREQYF
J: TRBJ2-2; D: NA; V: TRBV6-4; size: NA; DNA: TGTGCCAGCAGGAGGGGGGGCGCGGCCGGGGAGCTGTTTTTT; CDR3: CASRRGGAAGELFF
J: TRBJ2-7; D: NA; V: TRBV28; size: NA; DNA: TGTGCCAGCGAAACCGCATCGGAGACTACCGGCTACGAGCAGTACTTC; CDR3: CASETASETTGYEQYF
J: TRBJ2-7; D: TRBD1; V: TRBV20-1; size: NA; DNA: TGCAGTGTGGTTCCAGGGGGGTACTTC; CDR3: CSVVPGGYF
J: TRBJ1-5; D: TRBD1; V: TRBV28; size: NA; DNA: TGTGCCAGCAGTCTACAGGGGATCGGCAATCAGCCCCAGCATTTT; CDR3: CASSLQGIGNQPQHF
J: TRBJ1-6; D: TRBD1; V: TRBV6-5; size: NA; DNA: TGTGCCAGCATTGCTACAGGGGGACACTCACCCCTCCACTTT; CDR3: CASIATGGHSPLHF
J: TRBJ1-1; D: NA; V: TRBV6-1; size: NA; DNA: TGTGCCCACGAAGGAGATACTGCTGAAGCTTTCTTT; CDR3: CAHEGDTAEAFF
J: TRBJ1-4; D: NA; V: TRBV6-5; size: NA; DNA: TGTGCCAGCAGTTACGGGTGGGGGGCAACTAATGAAAAACTGTTTTTT; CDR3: CASSYGWGATNEKLFF
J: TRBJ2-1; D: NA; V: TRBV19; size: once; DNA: TGTGCCAGTAGACGGACCTCACTAGTATCCTACAATGAGCAGTTCTTC; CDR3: CASRRTSLVSYNEQFF
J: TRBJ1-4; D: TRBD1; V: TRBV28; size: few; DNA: TGTGCCAGCAGTTTGGTCGGGACAGGGCAGGAAAAACTGTTTTTT; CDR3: CASSLVGTGQEKLFF
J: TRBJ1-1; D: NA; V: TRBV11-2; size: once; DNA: TGTGCCAGCAGCTTAGGCAGGGCGAACACTGAAGCTTTCTTT; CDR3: CASSLGRANTEAFF
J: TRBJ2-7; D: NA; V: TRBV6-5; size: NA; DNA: TGTGCCAGCAGTCACCTTATACAGGGAAACGAGCAGTACTTC; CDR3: CASSHLIQGNEQYF
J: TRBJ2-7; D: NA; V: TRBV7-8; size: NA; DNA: TGTGCCAGCAGCTTAGAAAAGGTCACAGGCTTGGTGGTGTACATGGGCTCCTACGAGCAGTACTTC; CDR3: CASSLEKVTGLVVYMGSYEQYF
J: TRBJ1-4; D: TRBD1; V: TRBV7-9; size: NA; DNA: TGTGCCAGCAGCTTAGGACAGGGGCGCGGTAATGAAAAACTGTTTTTT; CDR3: CASSLGQGRGNEKLFF
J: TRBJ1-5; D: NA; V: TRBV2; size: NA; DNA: TGTGCCAGCCAACAAGGGAGGGGCAATAGCAATCAGCCCCAGCATTTT; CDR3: CASQQGRGNSNQPQHF
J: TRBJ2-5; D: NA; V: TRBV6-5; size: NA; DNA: TGTGCCAGCAGTTACTCAGCAGGGCCCGGGACCCAGTACTTC; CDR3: CASSYSAGPGTQYF
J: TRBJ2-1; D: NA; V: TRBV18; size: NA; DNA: TGTGCCAGCTCACCTCAGACCGGACTTAGCTCCTACAATGAGCAGTTCTTC; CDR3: CASSPQTGLSSYNEQFF
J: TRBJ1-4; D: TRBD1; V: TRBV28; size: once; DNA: TGTGCCAGTCGACAGGGGGGACTTACTAATGAAAAACTGTTTTTT; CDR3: CASRQGGLTNEKLFF
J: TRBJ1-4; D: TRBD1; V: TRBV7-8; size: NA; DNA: TGTGCCAGCAGCCTGGGGGGACAGAAAAATGAAAAACTGTTTTTT; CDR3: CASSLGGQKNEKLFF
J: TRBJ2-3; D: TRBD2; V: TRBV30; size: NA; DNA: TGTGCCTGGACCCCGGGACTATTCAGCACAGATACGCAGTATTTT; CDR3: CAWTPGLFSTDTQYF
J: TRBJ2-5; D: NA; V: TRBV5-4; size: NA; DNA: TGTGCCAGCAGCTCGGACTTACAAGAGACCCAGTACTTC; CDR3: CASSSDLQETQYF
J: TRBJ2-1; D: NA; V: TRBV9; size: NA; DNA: TGTGCCAGCAGCGAACAGGGTGGCCTCTCCTACAATGAGCAGTTCTTC; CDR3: CASSEQGGLSYNEQFF
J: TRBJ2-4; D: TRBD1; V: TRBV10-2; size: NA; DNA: TGCGCCACCAGGGACAGGGTCGAGGACATTCAGTACTTC; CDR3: CATRDRVEDIQYF
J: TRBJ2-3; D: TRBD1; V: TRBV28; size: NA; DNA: TGTGCCAGCAGTTTCCCCCAGGGGGTCCTCACAGATACGCAGTATTTT; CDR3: CASSFPQGVLTDTQYF
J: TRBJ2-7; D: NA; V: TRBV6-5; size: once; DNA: TGTGCCAGCAGTTTGACGACAGGTCAAAACTACGAGCAGTACTTC; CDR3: CASSLTTGQNYEQYF
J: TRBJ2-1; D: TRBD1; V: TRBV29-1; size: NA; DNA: TGCAGCGCTGGGGGGACAGGGGTTATCAATGAGCAGTTCTTC; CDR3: CSAGGTGVINEQFF
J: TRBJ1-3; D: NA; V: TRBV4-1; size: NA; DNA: TGCGCCAGCAGCCAAAGTACCCAGGGAAACACCATATATTTT; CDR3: CASSQSTQGNTIYF
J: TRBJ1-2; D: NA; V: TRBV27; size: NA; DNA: TGTGCCAGCAAGGCAGGCAGGGACTATGGCTACACCTTC; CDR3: CASKAGRDYGYTF
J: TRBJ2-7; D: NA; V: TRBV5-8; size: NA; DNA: TGTGCCAGCAGCTTGTCGATGACACCTTCCTACGAGCAGTACTTC; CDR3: CASSLSMTPSYEQYF
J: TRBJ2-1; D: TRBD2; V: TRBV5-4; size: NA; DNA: TGTGCCAGCAGCTTGAGTAGCGGGAGGCTTCGCAATGAGCAGTTCTTC; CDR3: CASSLSSGRLRNEQFF
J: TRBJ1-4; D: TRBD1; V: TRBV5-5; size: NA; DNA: TGTGCCAGCAGAGAGACAGGGACGAATGAAAAACTGTTTTTT; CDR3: CASRETGTNEKLFF
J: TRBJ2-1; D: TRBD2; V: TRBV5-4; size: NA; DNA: TGTGCCAGCAGCTTAGCGACTAGCGGGCTGAACAATGAGCAGTTCTTC; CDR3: CASSLATSGLNNEQFF
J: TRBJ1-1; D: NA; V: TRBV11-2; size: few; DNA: TGTGCCAGCAGCCTCGGGGGACGGTCAATGAACACTGAAGCTTTCTTT; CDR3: CASSLGGRSMNTEAFF
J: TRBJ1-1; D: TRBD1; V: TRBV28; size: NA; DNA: TGTGCCAGCAGTTTATTAATACCGGGACAGGTTATGGGAGCTGGTGAAGCTTTCTTT; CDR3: CASSLLIPGQVMGAGEAFF
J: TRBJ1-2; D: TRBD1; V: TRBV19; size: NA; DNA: TGTGCCTCCCAGGGGGGCAAAAAACTGTATGGCTACACCTTC; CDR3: CASQGGKKLYGYTF
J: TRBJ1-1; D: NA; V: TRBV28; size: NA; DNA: TGTGCCAGCATAAAAAACCCCCTAGGAGGCACTGAAGCTTTCTTT; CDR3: CASIKNPLGGTEAFF